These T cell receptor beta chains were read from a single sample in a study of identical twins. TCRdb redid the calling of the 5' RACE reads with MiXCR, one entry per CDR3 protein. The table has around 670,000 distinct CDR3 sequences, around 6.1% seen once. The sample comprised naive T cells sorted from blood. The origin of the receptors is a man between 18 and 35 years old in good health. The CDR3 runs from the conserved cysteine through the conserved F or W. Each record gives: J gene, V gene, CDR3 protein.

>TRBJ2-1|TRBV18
CASSPSSGNEQFF
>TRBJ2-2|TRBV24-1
CATSDLTGTVTGELFF
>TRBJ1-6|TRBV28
CASRVGLNSPLHF
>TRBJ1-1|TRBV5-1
CASSLGEQGVEAFF
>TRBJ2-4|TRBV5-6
CASSPPTGTLAKNIQYF
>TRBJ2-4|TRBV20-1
CSERGLAKNIQYF
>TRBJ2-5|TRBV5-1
CASSLARAETQYF
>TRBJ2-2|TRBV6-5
CASSSGQGASGELFF
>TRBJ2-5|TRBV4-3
CASSPRVAKETQYF
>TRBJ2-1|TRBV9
CASSEGSGNEQFF
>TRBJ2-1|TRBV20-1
CSAREDRRAINEQFF
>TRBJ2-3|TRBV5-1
CASSLVGTGPRADTQYF
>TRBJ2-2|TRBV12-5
CASGLGTGELFF
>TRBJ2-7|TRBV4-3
CASSQDRLAHYEQYF
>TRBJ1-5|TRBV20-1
CSAPSRVNQPQHF
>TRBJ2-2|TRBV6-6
CASRRLEGELFF
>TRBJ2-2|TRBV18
CASSLPGTGGTGELFF
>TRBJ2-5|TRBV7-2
CASSSLGFQETQYF
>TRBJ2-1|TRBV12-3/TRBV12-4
CASRFDRGLFGFNEQFF
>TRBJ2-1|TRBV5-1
CASSLDGLSTGEQFF
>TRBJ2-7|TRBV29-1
CSVEDREQYF
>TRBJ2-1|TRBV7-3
CASSPRGGIWFF
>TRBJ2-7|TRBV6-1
CASTSVQGYEQYF
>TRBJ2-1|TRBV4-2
CASSQELAGWNNEQFF
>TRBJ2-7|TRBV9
CASSAVASGSEQYF
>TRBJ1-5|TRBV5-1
CASSPGGQSVQPQHF
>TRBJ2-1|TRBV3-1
CASSDPQRGNNEQFF
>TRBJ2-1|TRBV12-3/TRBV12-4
CASSRELAGGGTADEQFF
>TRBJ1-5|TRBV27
CASSSSGVNQPQHF
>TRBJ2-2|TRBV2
CASSSERRAGELFF
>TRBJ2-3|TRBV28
CASSLLKPGSTDTQYF
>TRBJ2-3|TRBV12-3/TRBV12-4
CASTAPGPGADTQYF
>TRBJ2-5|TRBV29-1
CSAGETQYF